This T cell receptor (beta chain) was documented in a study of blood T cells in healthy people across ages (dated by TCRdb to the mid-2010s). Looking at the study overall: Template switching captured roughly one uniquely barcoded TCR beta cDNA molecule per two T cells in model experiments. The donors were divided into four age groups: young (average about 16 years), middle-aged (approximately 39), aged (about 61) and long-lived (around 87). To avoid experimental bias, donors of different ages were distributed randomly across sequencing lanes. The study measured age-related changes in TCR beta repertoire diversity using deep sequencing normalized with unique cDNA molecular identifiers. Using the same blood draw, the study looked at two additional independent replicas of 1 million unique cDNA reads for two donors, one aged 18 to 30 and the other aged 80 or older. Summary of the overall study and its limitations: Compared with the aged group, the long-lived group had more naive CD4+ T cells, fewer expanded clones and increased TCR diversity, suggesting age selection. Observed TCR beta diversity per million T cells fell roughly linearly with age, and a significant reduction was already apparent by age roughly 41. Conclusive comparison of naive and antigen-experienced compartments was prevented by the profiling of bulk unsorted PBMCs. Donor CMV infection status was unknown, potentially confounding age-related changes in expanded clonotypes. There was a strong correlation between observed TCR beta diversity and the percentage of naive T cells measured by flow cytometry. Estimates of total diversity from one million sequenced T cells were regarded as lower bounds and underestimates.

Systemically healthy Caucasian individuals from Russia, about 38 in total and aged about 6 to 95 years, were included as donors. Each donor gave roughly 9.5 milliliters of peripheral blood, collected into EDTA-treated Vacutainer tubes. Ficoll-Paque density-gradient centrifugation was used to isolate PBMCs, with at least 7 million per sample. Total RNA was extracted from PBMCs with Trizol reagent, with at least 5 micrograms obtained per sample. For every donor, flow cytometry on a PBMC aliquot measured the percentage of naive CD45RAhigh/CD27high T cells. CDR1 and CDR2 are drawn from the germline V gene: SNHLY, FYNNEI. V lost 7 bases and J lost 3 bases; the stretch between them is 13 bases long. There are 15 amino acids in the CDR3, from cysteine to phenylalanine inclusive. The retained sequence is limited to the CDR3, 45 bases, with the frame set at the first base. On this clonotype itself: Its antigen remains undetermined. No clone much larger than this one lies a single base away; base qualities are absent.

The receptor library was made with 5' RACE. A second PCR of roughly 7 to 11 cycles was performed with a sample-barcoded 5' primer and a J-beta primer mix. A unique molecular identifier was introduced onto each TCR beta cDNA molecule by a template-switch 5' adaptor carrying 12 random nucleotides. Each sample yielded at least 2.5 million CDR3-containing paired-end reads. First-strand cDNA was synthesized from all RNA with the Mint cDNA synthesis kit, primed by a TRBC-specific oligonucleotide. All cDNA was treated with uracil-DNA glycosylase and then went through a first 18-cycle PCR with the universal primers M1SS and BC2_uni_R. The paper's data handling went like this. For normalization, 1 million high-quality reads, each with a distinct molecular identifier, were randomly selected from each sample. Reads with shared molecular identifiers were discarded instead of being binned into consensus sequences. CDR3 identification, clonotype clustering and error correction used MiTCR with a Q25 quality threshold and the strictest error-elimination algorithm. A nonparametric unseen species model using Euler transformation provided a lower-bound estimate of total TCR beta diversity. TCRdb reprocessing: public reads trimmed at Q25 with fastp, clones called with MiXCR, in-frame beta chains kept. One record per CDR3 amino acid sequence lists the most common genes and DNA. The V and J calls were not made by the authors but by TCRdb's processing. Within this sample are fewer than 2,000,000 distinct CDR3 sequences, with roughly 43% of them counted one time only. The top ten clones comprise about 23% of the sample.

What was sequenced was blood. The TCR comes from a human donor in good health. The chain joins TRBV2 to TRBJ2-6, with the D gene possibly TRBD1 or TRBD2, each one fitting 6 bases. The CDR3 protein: CASIEGGDGANVLTF. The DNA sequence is TGTGCCAGCATCGAGGGGGGAGATGGGGCCAACGTCCTGACTTTC.